This T cell receptor beta chain was sequenced in a study of Ad26.COV2.S vaccination and SARS-CoV-2 variants. Only one count was recorded for this clone. Treatment noted: some 19 received Ad26.COV2.S at low or high dose, single or two shots; 5 received placebo; per-sample allocation not given. Material that was analyzed had been drawn on day 63 after the first vaccine or placebo injection. Donation came from an adult in Boston who was aged 18-55 years. Germline V gene sequence: CDR1 SEHNR, CDR2 FQNEAQ (reference sequence). Trimming cost V 1 base and J 6 bases, with 15 bases left between them. This CDR3 spans 15 amino acids. The protocol was immunoSEQ multiplex PCR, while the TCRdb copy is restricted to in-frame clones and leaves out a portion. The sample shows approximately 460,000 clones, nearly 90% of them seen only once.

V usage is TRBV7-9 and J usage is TRBJ1-2, with a tentative D call TRBD1 (6 bases). The origin of this receptor is a person aged 18-65 years who received the Ad26.COV2.S COVID-19 vaccine or a placebo. The input for sequencing was peripheral blood, taken in a trial of Ad26.COV2.S vaccine versus placebo. CDR3 coding DNA: TGTGCCAGCAGCTTAGTCGGTTCGGCAGGGGATGGCTACACCTTC. Its translation is CASSLVGSAGDGYTF.